These 20 T cell receptor beta chains came from one sample sequenced in a study of regulatory T cells in long-lasting Graves disease (dated by TCRdb to the early 2020s). This specimen's time point label, interpreted: newly diagnosed GD, antithyroid drugs for less than 3 months. For both TCR sequencing and RNA sequencing, RNA was extracted from PBMCs using TRIzol. The library was produced with multiplex PCR. The instrument was an Illumina HiSeq 4000. CDR3 regions were amplified by Arm-PCR with iRepertoire HTBI primers to construct TCR beta libraries. TCRdb handled the public reads itself, with Q25 trimming in fastp and clone calling in MiXCR, and kept productive beta chains. Every CDR3 protein is listed once, alongside the most common genes and DNA of its rows. A total of 250,000 to 300,000 distinct CDR3 sequences appear in this sample, approximately 20% of them only once. 14% of the sample is held by the ten biggest clonotypes.

These records were also assigned to another study, of T cells in Graves' hyperthyroidism and ophthalmopathy.

The source was peripheral blood mononuclear cells (PBMCs), collected at new diagnosis, from a patient treated with antithyroid drugs. All receptors derive from a woman aged 30 to 39 with Graves disease. Donor details come from another sample of the same person, matched by shared clones.

This clonotype was found many times. V usage is TRBV3-1 and J usage is TRBJ1-1; D possibly corresponds to TRBD1 (5 bases). This CDR3 is 15 amino acids long. The V gene lost 4 bases and the J gene lost 0 bases, with 12 bases spanning the gap. Germline CDR1 and CDR2: LGHDT and YNNKEL (reference sequence). CDR3 DNA sequence: TGTGCCAGCAGCCGCATCGACAGAATGAACACTGAAGCTTTCTTT. Amino acids: CASSRIDRMNTEAFF.

The rearrangement uses TRBV6-2 or TRBV6-3 and TRBJ1-4; possibly TRBD1 for D (6 bases). This CDR3 has 16 amino acids. V was shortened by 2 bases and J by 2 bases, with 12 bases between the two germline ends. Per germline, CDR1 MNHEY and CDR2 SVGEGT. The CDR3: CASSYRGAPTNEKLFF. CDR3 coding DNA: TGTGCCAGCAGTTACCGGGGGGCGCCGACTAATGAAAAACTGTTTTTT.

This clonotype was observed a few times. V gene TRBV29-1 combines with J gene TRBJ2-3, with 9 bases that match TRBD1. CDR3 length equals 15 residues. CDR1 is SQVTM and CDR2 is ANQGSEA in the germline V gene. V was clipped by 4 bases and J by 2 bases; unmatched bases: 7. In DNA, the CDR3 is TGCAGCGTTGCCCCCGGGACAGGGAACACAGATACGCAGTATTTT. This codes for CSVAPGTGNTDTQYF.

As regards this clonotype: Being one base from a much bigger clone, this may be a read error. This chain connects TRBV2 to TRBJ1-2, with D maybe TRBD1 (6 bases). Germline loops: CDR1 SNHLY, CDR2 FYNNEI. The CDR3 totals 14 residues. DNA for the CDR3: TGTGCCAGCACTCCCCAGGGGCGCGGCTATGGCTACGCCTTC. Translation gives CASTPQGRGYGYAF.

Ten or more counts support this clonotype. V is TRBV9 and J is TRBJ2-1, with D possibly matching TRBD2 (7 bases). This CDR3 is 15 amino acids long. The V end lost 0 bases, the J end lost 9 bases, and 16 bases lay between the germline ends. Germline assignment: CDR1 SGDLS and CDR2 YYNGEE. As DNA, the CDR3 is TGTGCCAGCAGCGTAGTAATGGGGGGGCCGGTTGAGCAGTTCTTC. It codes for CASSVVMGGPVEQFF.

In its sample, this clonotype was seen many times. The V call is TRBV7-6, the J call TRBJ2-1; D is perhaps TRBD1 (5 bases). The CDR3 is made up of 12 amino acids. CDR1 is SGHVS, CDR2 FNYEAQ, per germline. V was cut by 1 base and J by 8 bases, with 6 bases left in between. CDR3 nucleotide sequence: TGTGCCAGCAGCTTAGGGGGCTATGAGCAGTTCTTC. Its protein product is CASSLGGYEQFF. Looking up the rest from reference TRBV7-6 and TRBJ2-1 gives the full variable domain: GAGVSQSPRYKVTKRGQDVALRCDPISGHVSLYWYRQALGQGPEFLTYFNYEAQQDKSGLPNDRFSAERPEGSISTLTIQRTEQRDSAMYRCASSLGGYEQFFGPGTRLTVL.

The sample holds many counts of this clonotype. The V call is TRBV7-2, the J call TRBJ1-2; D is ambiguous. CDR3 length equals 14 residues. Germline CDR1 reads SGHTA; CDR2 reads FQGNSA. Trimming pared 2 bases from V and 2 bases from J, leaving 9 bases between. The CDR3: CASSLRRGNYGYTF. The CDR3 nucleotides are TGTGCCAGCAGCTTACGAAGAGGGAACTATGGCTACACCTTC.

This clonotype was observed at least ten times. The chain joins TRBV9 to TRBJ1-2; 9 bases are shared with TRBD1. Per germline, CDR1 SGDLS and CDR2 YYNGEE. The trim removed 3 bases at V and 0 bases at J, leaving 15 bases unmatched. The CDR3 runs 19 residues. This CDR3 reads CASSGYSGTGPATNYGYTF. CDR3 nucleotide sequence: TGTGCCAGCAGCGGATATTCCGGGACAGGGCCTGCGACTAACTATGGCTACACCTTC.

This clonotype was observed at least ten times. The chain combines TRBV5-1 with TRBJ1-4; D uncertain. With 4 bases removed from V and 7 bases from J, the gap between germline ends came to 8 bases. CDR1 is SGHRS, CDR2 YFSETQ, per germline. This CDR3 comprises 12 residues. CDR3 coding DNA: TGCGCCAGCAGCCCCTCCAGTGAAAAACTGTTTTTT. It is translated as CASSPSSEKLFF.

V is TRBV19 and J is TRBJ1-5; D unclear. V was cut by 3 bases and J by 3 bases, with 12 bases left in between. The CDR3 is made up of 15 amino acids. Germline CDR1 is LNHDA and CDR2 is SQIVND (reference sequence). CDR3 coding DNA: TGTGCCAGTAGTATTGGGATATTGAACAATCAGCCCCAGCATTTT. This gives the protein CASSIGILNNQPQHF. The full variable domain, in which reference TRBV19 and TRBJ1-5 provide the parts outside the CDR3, is DGGITQSPKYLFRKEGQNVTLSCEQNLNHDAMYWYRQDPGQGLRLIYYSQIVNDFQKGDIAEGYSVSREKKESFPLTVTSAQKNPTAFYLCASSIGILNNQPQHFGDGTRLSIL.

The sample holds many counts of this clonotype. V usage is TRBV5-1 and J usage is TRBJ2-5, with D hard to call. The CDR3 runs to 15 residues. CDR1 and CDR2 from the germline V gene are SGHRS and YFSETQ. V lost 2 bases to trimming and J lost 1 base, with 12 bases between them. The DNA of the CDR3 is TGCGCCAGCAGCTTAGGACCTGCTCCCCAAGAGACCCAGTACTTC. Translated: CASSLGPAPQETQYF.

This clonotype was seen at least ten times. The J gene is TRBJ1-5, the V gene TRBV6-1; the D is unclear. Germline CDR1 MNHNS, CDR2 SASEGT. The CDR3 spans 15 residues. Between the trimmed V and J ends, which lost 6 bases and 5 bases, there was a span of 17 bases. CDR3 nucleotide sequence: TGTGCCAGCAGATCCCTCAGTCGAAAGGATCAGCCCCAGCATTTT. Its translation: CASRSLSRKDQPQHF.

This clonotype was counted at least ten times. The V and J genes are TRBV6-1 and TRBJ2-2, with 8 bases identical to TRBD1. V shed 6 bases, J shed 1 base, and the junction held 7 bases outside the gene matches. Germline-derived CDR1 and CDR2 are MNHNS and SASEGT. The CDR3 totals 16 residues. The CDR3 region is CASSNEGTGNTGELFF. The CDR3 coding sequence is TGTGCCAGCAGCAACGAGGGGACAGGGAACACCGGGGAGCTGTTTTTT.

The J gene is TRBJ2-1, the V gene TRBV7-9; 11 positions match TRBD1. V was clipped by 6 bases and J by 8 bases; unmatched bases: 12. The CDR3 has 16 residues. Germline CDR1 reads SEHNR; CDR2 reads FQNEAQ (reference sequence). CDR3 in DNA: TGTGCCAGCAGACTCCCCGGGACAGGGGGTAACGATGAGCAGTTCTTC. Translated: CASRLPGTGGNDEQFF.

This clonotype has at least ten counts. The chain links TRBV5-4 to TRBJ2-7, with TRBD2 matching 9 bases. The CDR3 extends over 14 amino acids. Germline lookup yields CDR1 SGHNT and CDR2 YYREEE (reference sequence). The junction had 5 bases not matched to a gene; V was cut back by 4 bases and J by 3 bases. This CDR3 is CASSEASGVYEQYF. For the CDR3, the DNA is TGTGCCAGCAGCGAGGCTAGCGGGGTCTACGAGCAGTACTTC.

The chain recombines TRBV2 with TRBJ1-4; the D is unclear. This CDR3 region has 15 residues. V lost 2 bases to trimming and J lost 3 bases, with 10 bases between them. The germline gives CDR1 SNHLY, CDR2 FYNNEI. CDR3 nucleotide sequence: TGTGCCAGCAGTGAAAACCACTTGCCTAATGAAAAACTGTTTTTT. Translating gives CASSENHLPNEKLFF.

This clonotype was detected ten times or more. The chain is built from TRBV6-1 and TRBJ2-7; D is possibly TRBD1 (6 bases). Germline assignment: CDR1 MNHNS and CDR2 SASEGT. V gave up 7 bases and J gave up 4 bases, with 8 bases separating them. CDR3 length: 11 amino acids. The CDR3 is CASTDRYEQYF. The CDR3 nucleotides read TGTGCCAGCACCGACAGGTACGAGCAGTACTTC.

V and J are TRBV7-8 and TRBJ2-6; perhaps TRBD1 as D (5 bases). From germline, CDR1 is SGHVS and CDR2 FQNEAQ. The germline V and J ends were trimmed by 6 bases and 2 bases, with 11 bases remaining between them. The CDR3 length is 15 residues. The CDR3 region is CASSYRFTGANVLTF. Here the CDR3 DNA reads TGTGCCAGCAGTTACAGGTTTACTGGGGCCAACGTCCTGACTTTC.

The chain couples TRBV11-3 to TRBJ1-1; a weak D match, TRBD1 (6 bases). CDR1 and CDR2 (germline): SGHNT, YENEEA. V was trimmed by 5 bases and J by 1 base, leaving 14 bases between them. The CDR3 totals 15 residues. CDR3 in amino acids: CASSPSRGGNTEAFF. CDR3 coding DNA: TGTGCCAGCAGCCCCTCTAGGGGGGGGAACACTGAAGCTTTCTTT.

Many counts were recorded for this clonotype. The gene calls are TRBV15 and TRBJ1-5; the D is unclear. Germline CDR1 reads LNHNV; CDR2 reads YYDKDF (reference sequence). The germline V and J ends were trimmed by 7 bases and 3 bases, with 7 bases remaining between them. This CDR3 contains 12 residues. The CDR3 DNA sequence: TGTGCCACCAAGGGAGACAATCAGCCCCAGCATTTT. Encoded protein: CATKGDNQPQHF.